Shown below are 20 T cell receptor beta chains from a single sample sequenced in a study of T cells after posttransplantation cyclophosphamide. Cells defined as naive were viable CD3+CD4+ or CD3+CD8+ and CCR7+CD45RA+CD45RO-CD95-CD27+CD28+. TCRdb's table, derived via immunoSEQ multiplex PCR, lists solely in-frame clones and lacks some. Of roughly 20,000 clones listed, nearly 99% were seen once; the top ten hold around 0.15%. The sample taken for sequencing was naive CD4+ T cells sorted from PBMCs. Source of these receptors: a man aged 40-55 years in good health, CMV-negative, and a related stem cell transplant donor.

The chain couples TRBV14 to TRBJ2-7; TRBD1 aligns across 7 bases. Germline CDR1 SGHDN, CDR2 FVKESK. CDR3 size: 19 residues. After removal of 2 bases from V and 2 bases from J, the junction contained 18 bases not matched to a gene. CDR3 residues: CASSQRQGMGTLLTYEQYF. CDR3 nucleotides: TGTGCCAGCAGCCAACGACAGGGAATGGGTACCCTCCTCACCTACGAGCAGTACTTC. Together with reference TRBV14 and TRBJ2-7, the CDR3 gives the full variable domain: EAGVTQFPSHSVIEKGQTVTLRCDPISGHDNLYWYRRVMGKEIKFLLHFVKESKQDESGMPNNRFLAERTGGTYSTLKVQPAELEDSGVYFCASSQRQGMGTLLTYEQYFGPGTRLTVT.

The chain recombines TRBV28 with TRBJ2-3; 7 nucleotides line up with TRBD1. The CDR3 has 12 residues. The germline V gene has CDR1 MDHEN and CDR2 SYDVKM. With V trimmed by 9 bases and J by 2 bases, 2 bases remained unmatched. The CDR3 DNA is TGTGCCAGTGGGACAGCCACAGATACGCAGTATTTT. Translation gives CASGTATDTQYF.

The V gene is TRBV7-9, the J gene TRBJ2-7; D unclear. The J call is uncertain, as TRBJ2-5 better fits the DNA end. The germline V gene has CDR1 SEHNR and CDR2 FQNEAQ (reference sequence). The CDR3 has 14 residues. The CDR3 DNA reads as TGTGCCAGCAGCTTAGAATTGCCTACGGAGACCCAGTACTTC. It encodes CASSLELPTETQYF.

V gene TRBV10-3 combines with J gene TRBJ2-4; 9 bases agree with TRBD1. CDR1 ENHRY and CDR2 SYGVKD come from the germline V gene. V dropped 6 bases and J dropped 8; count of bases not matched to a gene: 5. The CDR3 runs to 13 residues. CDR3 DNA sequence: TGTGCCATCAGCGGACAGGGGAATGACATTCAGTACTTC. Its translation: CAISGQGNDIQYF.

V usage is TRBV11-3 and J usage is TRBJ2-3; D possibly corresponds to TRBD2 (5 bases). The germline V gene encodes CDR1 SGHNT and CDR2 YENEEA. The ends were cut back, 4 bases at V and 7 bases at J, with 12 bases in the middle. This CDR3 region has 13 residues. The CDR3 reads CASSSPREYTQYF. The CDR3 bases are TGTGCCAGCAGCTCCCCCCGGGAATATACGCAGTATTTT.

This sequence joins TRBV6-1 and TRBJ2-1; 11 nucleotides match TRBD2. This CDR3 has 15 residues. Germline V CDR1 and CDR2: MNHNS, SASEGT. V was pared by 4 bases and J by 9 bases, with 8 bases of the junction left unmatched. The CDR3 is CASSAEGLAGGEQFF. CDR3 bases: TGTGCCAGCAGTGCCGAGGGGCTAGCGGGAGGTGAGCAGTTCTTC.

The chain employs TRBV19 and TRBJ2-7, with TRBD1 identical over 9 bases. From germline, CDR1 is LNHDA and CDR2 SQIVND (reference sequence). There are 16 residues in the CDR3. V lost 5 bases and J lost 2; bases outside the gene matches: 10. The DNA for the CDR3 is TGTGCCAGTAGTGCGGGGGACAGGGAATACGCCTACGAGCAGTACTTC. Protein sequence: CASSAGDREYAYEQYF.

The rearrangement links TRBV6-5 to TRBJ2-1, with a tentative D call TRBD1 (6 bases). Germline CDR1 and CDR2: MNHEY and SVGAGI. The germline V and J ends were trimmed by 2 bases and 8 bases, with 16 bases remaining between them. The length of the CDR3 is 15 residues. CDR3 sequence reads: CASSYGQRGVHEQFF. The CDR3 nucleotides read TGTGCCAGCAGTTACGGACAGAGGGGCGTCCATGAGCAGTTCTTC.

The chain uses TRBV5-1 and TRBJ2-1, with 7 bases fitting TRBD2. Unmatched junction bases numbered 14, after V lost 2 bases and J lost 9 bases. The CDR3 consists of 16 residues. The germline V gene encodes CDR1 SGHRS and CDR2 YFSETQ. The CDR3 DNA reads as TGCGCCAGCAGCTTCGCCCCCGGCCGGGGCGGGGGTGAGCAGTTCTTC. Translated, it gives CASSFAPGRGGGEQFF.

V is TRBV13 and J is TRBJ2-7, with D perhaps matching TRBD1 (7 bases). The CDR3 runs to 16 residues. With 4 bases removed from V and 2 bases from J, the gap between germline ends came to 18 bases. Germline CDR1 and CDR2: PRHDT and FYEKMQ (reference sequence). The CDR3 DNA reads as TGTGCCAGCAGCTCCGAAAGGGGGGACAGAACCTACGAGCAGTACTTC. This gives the protein CASSSERGDRTYEQYF.

The chain recombines TRBV19 with TRBJ2-5; possible D gene TRBD2, 6 bases. The last part of the DNA fits TRBJ2-7 better; the J call may be wrong. This CDR3 has 14 amino acids. CDR1 is LNHDA and CDR2 is SQIVND in the germline V gene (reference sequence). The DNA for the CDR3 is TGTGCCAGTAGGGCGACTAGTGCAACCTACGAGCAGTACTTC. Protein product: CASRATSATYEQYF.

The V gene is TRBV7-9, the J gene TRBJ1-4; D is unresolved. CDR1 SEHNR and CDR2 FQNEAQ come from the germline V gene (reference sequence). Trimming left V 5 bases short and J 8 bases short, with 9 bases between. CDR3 size: 12 residues. CDR3 region: CASSPLVEKLFF. DNA for the CDR3: TGTGCCAGCAGCCCGCTAGTCGAAAAACTGTTTTTT.

The J gene is TRBJ2-3, the V gene TRBV11-3; 8 nucleotides match TRBD2. This CDR3 comprises 14 residues. After removal of 5 bases from V and 2 bases from J, the junction contained 3 bases not matched to a gene. The V gene's germline CDR1 is SGHNT and CDR2 YENEEA. The CDR3 region has the DNA TGTGCCAGCAGCCCCGGGGGGGTCACAGATACGCAGTATTTT. It specifies CASSPGGVTDTQYF.

The chain recombines TRBV7-6 with TRBJ1-1; tentatively, D is TRBD1 (5 bases). Trimming took off 4 bases at V and 3 bases at J, with 15 bases between the two ends. CDR1 and CDR2 (germline): SGHVS, FNYEAQ. CDR3 length: 15 amino acids. The CDR3 DNA reads as TGTGCCAGCAGCTCCAACCCTGGGGGGGACACTGAAGCTTTCTTT. Translated: CASSSNPGGDTEAFF.

The V call is TRBV19, the J call TRBJ2-1; TRBD2 matches 10 bases. Germline lookup yields CDR1 LNHDA and CDR2 SQIVND (reference sequence). The trim removed 4 bases at V and 5 bases at J, leaving 5 bases unmatched. This CDR3 region has 15 residues. CDR3 bases: TGTGCCAGTAGTAAACTAGCGGGAAGAGACAATGAGCAGTTCTTC. It specifies CASSKLAGRDNEQFF.

The V and J genes are TRBV5-4 and TRBJ1-1; 10 bases line up with TRBD1. Trimming removed 7 bases from V and 4 bases from J; junction bases left unmatched: 7. The CDR3 has 14 residues. Germline CDR1 and CDR2: SGHNT and YYREEE (reference sequence). The CDR3 sequence: CASDGGQGSTEAFF. The DNA for the CDR3 is TGTGCCAGCGACGGGGGACAGGGGTCCACTGAAGCTTTCTTT.

The V gene is TRBV19, the J gene TRBJ2-2; D remains unclear. V lost 5 bases and J lost 4, with 14 bases in between. The CDR3 spans 15 residues. Per the germline V gene, CDR1 is LNHDA and CDR2 is SQIVND (reference sequence). For the CDR3, the DNA is TGTGCCAGTAGTTTCGGGTCCCGAACCACCGGGGAGCTGTTTTTT. It encodes CASSFGSRTTGELFF.

The J gene is TRBJ2-1, the V gene TRBV19; TRBD1 is a possible D gene (6 bases). Germline lookup yields CDR1 LNHDA and CDR2 SQIVND (reference sequence). V was cut by 0 bases and J by 9 bases, with 15 bases left in between. The CDR3 has 15 amino acids. CDR3 coding DNA: TGTGCCAGTAGTATAGATACCCTGTTAGGGGGTGAGCAGTTCTTC. Its translation is CASSIDTLLGGEQFF.

V gene TRBV27 combines with J gene TRBJ2-3; 7 positions agree with TRBD2. CDR1 and CDR2 from the germline V gene are MNHEY and SMNVEV (reference sequence). The CDR3 spans 14 residues. J was trimmed by 8 bases and V by 3 bases; bases with no gene match: 8. CDR3 DNA sequence: TGTGCCAGCAGTTTCGCGCGGGAGCATGGTACGCAGTATTTT. Protein product: CASSFAREHGTQYF.

The chain combines TRBV21-1 with TRBJ1-2; the tabulated D call, TRBD1, remains unverified against the DNA. TRBV21-1 is shown as a pseudogene. The CDR3 consists of 14 residues. The CDR3 reads CASSGRTGGAGYTF. The CDR3 DNA sequence: TGTGCCAGCAGCGGTCGGACAGGGGGCGCTGGCTACACCTTC.